The clone carrying this T cell receptor beta chain has a count of ten or more. The data were obtained in a study of T cells after yellow fever vaccination. The V gene's germline CDR1 is LNHDA and CDR2 SQIVND (reference sequence). The CDR3 runs 17 residues. V shed 7 bases, J shed 3 bases, and the junction held 14 bases outside the gene matches. TCRdb itself ran the 5' RACE reads through MiXCR, one entry per CDR3 protein. The table has 300,000 to 450,000 distinct CDR3 sequences, 7% to 10% seen once. The source of this sequence is a man in his late teens or twenties who received the YFV17D yellow fever vaccine. The chain carries TRBV19 and TRBJ1-1; 10 nucleotides agree with TRBD1. Sequencing was performed on PBMCs, taken roughly 47 days after the first yellow fever vaccination. CDR3 in amino acids: CASNSYDRGQEDTEAFF. CDR3 in DNA: TGTGCCAGTAATTCCTATGACAGGGGGCAAGAGGACACTGAAGCTTTCTTT. The entire variable domain, with the rest obtained from reference TRBV19 and TRBJ1-1, is as follows: DGGITQSPKYLFRKEGQNVTLSCEQNLNHDAMYWYRQDPGQGLRLIYYSQIVNDFQKGDIAEGYSVSREKKESFPLTVTSAQKNPTAFYLCASNSYDRGQEDTEAFFGQGTRLTVV.